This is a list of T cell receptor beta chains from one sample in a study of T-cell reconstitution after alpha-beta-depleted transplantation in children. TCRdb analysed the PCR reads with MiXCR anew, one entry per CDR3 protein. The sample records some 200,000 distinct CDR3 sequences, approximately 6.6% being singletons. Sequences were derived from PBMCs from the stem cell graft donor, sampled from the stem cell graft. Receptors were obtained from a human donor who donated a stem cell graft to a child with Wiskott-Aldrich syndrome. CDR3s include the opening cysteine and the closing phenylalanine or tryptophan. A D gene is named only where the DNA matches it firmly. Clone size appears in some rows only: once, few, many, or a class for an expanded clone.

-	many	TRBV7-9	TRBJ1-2	TGTGCCAGCTCCGCTCGAGGGGACGGCTACACCTTC	CASSARGDGYTF
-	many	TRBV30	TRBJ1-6	TGTGCCTGGAGCCGGAAGGGGGGGTATAATTCACCCCTCCACTTT	CAWSRKGGYNSPLHF
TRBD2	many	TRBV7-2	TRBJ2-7	TGTGCCAGCAGTCGGGACTACCAAAACTACGAGCAGTACTTC	CASSRDYQNYEQYF
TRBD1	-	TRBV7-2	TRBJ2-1	TGTGCCAGCAGCTTAGTATGGTGGACAGGGCAGGGTGAGCAGTTCTTC	CASSLVWWTGQGEQFF
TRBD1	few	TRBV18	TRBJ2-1	TGTGCCAGCTCACCTAGACAGGGGGATGAGCAGTTCTTC	CASSPRQGDEQFF
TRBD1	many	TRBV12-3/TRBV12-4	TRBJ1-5	TGTGCCAGCAGTCCGAGGGACAGGGGGCGATTCGATCAGCCCCAGCATTTT	CASSPRDRGRFDQPQHF
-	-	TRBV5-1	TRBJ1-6	TGCGCCAGCAGCTTGGTAGGAGGTACCAATTCACCCCTCCACTTT	CASSLVGGTNSPLHF
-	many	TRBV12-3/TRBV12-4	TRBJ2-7	TGTGCCAGCAGTTTAGCGGGTGTGGGTTACGAGCAGTACTTC	CASSLAGVGYEQYF
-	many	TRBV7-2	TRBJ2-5	TGTGCCAGCAGCTTAGTACTAGCTTTGGGAGAGACCCAGTACTTC	CASSLVLALGETQYF
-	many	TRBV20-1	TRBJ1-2	TGCAGTGCCAGGCCAGGGGAGGCTCGGGACTACACCTTC	CSARPGEARDYTF
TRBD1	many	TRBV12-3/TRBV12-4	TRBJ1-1	TGTGCCAGCAGTTTTGGGACAGGGTATGTGGGGACTGAAGCTTTCTTT	CASSFGTGYVGTEAFF
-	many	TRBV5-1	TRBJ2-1	TGCGCCAGCAGCTGGGATCCGGGCTTCGACTACAATGAGCAGTTCTTC	CASSWDPGFDYNEQFF
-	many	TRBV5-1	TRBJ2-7	TGCGCCAGCAGCTCAAAGGGGAACTACGAGCAGTACTTC	CASSSKGNYEQYF
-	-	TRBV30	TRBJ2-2	TGTGCCTGGAGTGTACATGGGGTGGTGAACACCGGGGAGCTGTTTTTT	CAWSVHGVVNTGELFF
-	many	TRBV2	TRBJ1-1	TGTGCCAGCAGCGCGGGACTTAACACTGAAGCTTTCTTT	CASSAGLNTEAFF
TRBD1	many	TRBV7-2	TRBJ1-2	TGTGCCAGCAGCCCCGGGACAGTTTATGGCTACACCTTC	CASSPGTVYGYTF
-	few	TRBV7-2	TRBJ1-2	TGTGCCAGCAGCCCTAACCAATTTGGCTACACCTTC	CASSPNQFGYTF
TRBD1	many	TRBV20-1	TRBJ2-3	TGCAGTGCTACGATGGACAGGGGGCGCGTATCAGATACGCAGTATTTT	CSATMDRGRVSDTQYF
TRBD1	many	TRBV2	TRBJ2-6	TGTGCCAGCACCCTGGACAGGGTGACTGGGGCCAACGTCCTGACTTTC	CASTLDRVTGANVLTF
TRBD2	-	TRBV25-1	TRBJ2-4	TGTGCCAGCAGTGATCACAAACTAGCGGGGGGCCGCCAAAACATTCAGTACTTC	CASSDHKLAGGRQNIQYF
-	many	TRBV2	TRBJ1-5	TGTGCCAGCAGTACGGGACAATCTGTGGGCAATCAGCCCCAGCATTTT	CASSTGQSVGNQPQHF
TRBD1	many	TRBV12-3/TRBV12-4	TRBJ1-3	TGTGCCAGCAGTGTAGACAGGGGGATGAACACCATATATTTT	CASSVDRGMNTIYF
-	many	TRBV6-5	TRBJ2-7	TGTGCCAGCAGTTACAGTGAAGAGCAGTACTTC	CASSYSEEQYF
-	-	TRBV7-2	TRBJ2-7	TGTGCCACCCGTTTAAGGGGAGGAAGGGTCGAGCAGTACTTC	CATRLRGGRVEQYF
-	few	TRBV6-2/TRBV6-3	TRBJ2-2	TGTGCCAGCAGTTCCCTCCTGCGGAACACCGGGGAGCTGTTTTTT	CASSSLLRNTGELFF
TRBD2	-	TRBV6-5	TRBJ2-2	TGTGCCAGCAGGTCCTCTAGCGGGGGGAGTGATACCGGGGAGCTGTTTTTT	CASRSSSGGSDTGELFF
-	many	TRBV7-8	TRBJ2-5	TGTGCCAGCAGCCTCTTAGATCCATTACAAGAGACCCAGTACTTC	CASSLLDPLQETQYF
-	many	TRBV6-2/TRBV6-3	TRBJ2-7	TGTGCCAGCACCCCACAGGGATTCACCTACGAGCAGTACTTC	CASTPQGFTYEQYF
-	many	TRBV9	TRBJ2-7	TGTGCCAGCAGCGTAGCCCCGCGGGGCTACGAGCAGTACTTC	CASSVAPRGYEQYF
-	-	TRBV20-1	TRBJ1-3	TGCTGTGCTAGAGTGCGGACAAGCTCTGGAAACACCATATATTTT	CCARVRTSSGNTIYF
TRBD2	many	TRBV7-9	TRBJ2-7	TGTGCCAGCAGTTTGGGCGGGGGGAGCTCCTACGAGCAGTACTTC	CASSLGGGSSYEQYF
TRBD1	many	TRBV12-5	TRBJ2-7	TGTGCTAGTGGTTTAAACAGGGGACCATATTACGAGCAGTACTTC	CASGLNRGPYYEQYF
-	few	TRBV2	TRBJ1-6	TGTGCCAGCGTCAGTGCAGGTCCAGATTCACCCCTCCACTTT	CASVSAGPDSPLHF
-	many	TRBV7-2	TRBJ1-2	TGTGCCAGCAGCTACGAAGACAGAACCTATGGCTACACCTTC	CASSYEDRTYGYTF
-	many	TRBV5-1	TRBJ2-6	TGCGCCAGCAGCTTGAGGGCAGGAGACTCTGGGGCCAACGTCCTGACTTTC	CASSLRAGDSGANVLTF
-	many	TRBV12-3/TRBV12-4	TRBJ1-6	TGTGCCAGCAGTTTATTAGGGGTGGGTTCACCCCTCCACTTT	CASSLLGVGSPLHF
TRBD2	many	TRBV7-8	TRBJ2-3	TGTGCCAGCAGTCTAGTAAGGGAGGGAGTATTAAGCACAGATACGCAGTATTTT	CASSLVREGVLSTDTQYF
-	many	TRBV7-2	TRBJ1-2	TGTGCCAGCAGCGTCGACAAGGGTCATGGCTACACCTTC	CASSVDKGHGYTF
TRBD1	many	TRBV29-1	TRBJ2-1	TGCAGCGTTGTGCCACAGGGGTGGCGTGAGGCCATCAATGAGCAGTTCTTC	CSVVPQGWREAINEQFF
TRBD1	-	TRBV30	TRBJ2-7	TGTGCCTGGAGAGGGACAGGGGCGTACGAGCAGTACTTC	CAWRGTGAYEQYF
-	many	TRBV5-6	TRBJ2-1	TGTGCCAGCAGCTTTGGCAGGGGGAGGAATGAGCAGTTCTTC	CASSFGRGRNEQFF
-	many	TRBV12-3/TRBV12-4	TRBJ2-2	TGTGCCAGCAGTTTAGGGAGTCCCTACACCGGGGAGCTGTTTTTT	CASSLGSPYTGELFF
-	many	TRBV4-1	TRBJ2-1	TGCGCCAGCAGCCAAGAAGGTCCCTCTTCGGGGGAGCAGTTCTTC	CASSQEGPSSGEQFF
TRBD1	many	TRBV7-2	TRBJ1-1	TGTGCCAGCAGCTTGACAGGGGGGGGCACTGAAGCTTTCTTT	CASSLTGGGTEAFF
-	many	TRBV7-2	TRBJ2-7	TGTGCCAGCAGCTTTTATCGCGGAGTTAACTACGAGCAGTACTTC	CASSFYRGVNYEQYF
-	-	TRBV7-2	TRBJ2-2	TGTGCCAGCATCAAAGTGGGGTGGGCTTCGTCCGGGGAGCTGTTTTTT	CASIKVGWASSGELFF
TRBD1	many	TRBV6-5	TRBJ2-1	TGTGCCAGCAGTTACCCAGGGGGTACTGGCGATGAGCAGTTCTTC	CASSYPGGTGDEQFF
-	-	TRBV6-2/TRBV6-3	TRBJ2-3	TGTGCCAGCAGTTACAGACTAGTGAGCACAGATACGCAGTATTTT	CASSYRLVSTDTQYF
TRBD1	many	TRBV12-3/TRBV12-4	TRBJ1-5	TGTGCCAGCAGTTTTCAGGGGGGCAATCAGCCCCAGCATTTT	CASSFQGGNQPQHF
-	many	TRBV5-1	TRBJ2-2	TGCGCCAGCAGCCTGAAAGGGACCGGGGAGCTGTTTTTT	CASSLKGTGELFF
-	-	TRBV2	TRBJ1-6	TGTGCCAGCAGTGAAGGGAAGGAAAATTCACCCCTCCACTTT	CASSEGKENSPLHF
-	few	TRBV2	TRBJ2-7	TGTGCCAGCAGGGCGACTAGGTTGGACTACGAGCAGTACTTC	CASRATRLDYEQYF
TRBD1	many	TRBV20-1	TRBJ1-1	TGCAGTGGAGTGACAGGGGACACTGAAGCTTTCTTT	CSGVTGDTEAFF
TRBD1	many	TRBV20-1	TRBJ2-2	TGCAGTGCTGAGGGACAGGGTTCGAACACCGGGGAGCTGTTTTTT	CSAEGQGSNTGELFF
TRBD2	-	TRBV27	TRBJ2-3	TGTGCCAGCAGTTTATCAGTGCGGGGGGCCACAGATACGCAGTATTTT	CASSLSVRGATDTQYF
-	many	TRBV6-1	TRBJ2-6	TGTGCCAGCAAAGGGGGGGGGGCAAGAGGGGCCAACGTCCTGACTTTC	CASKGGGARGANVLTF
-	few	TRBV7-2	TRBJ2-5	TGTGCCAGCAGCCGGAGGAATGAGACCCAGTACTTC	CASSRRNETQYF
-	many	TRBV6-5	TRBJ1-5	TGTGCCAGCAGTTACCCTGACACTAATCAGCCCCAGCATTTT	CASSYPDTNQPQHF
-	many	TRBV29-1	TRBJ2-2	TGCAGCATCCTAGCCAGGAGCACCGGGGAGCTGTTTTTT	CSILARSTGELFF